This TCR beta chain comes out of a study of control samples from healthy donors and cancer patients. In germline, CDR1 is SGHRS, CDR2 YFSETQ. The CDR3 length is 15 residues. Trimming removed 0 bases at V and 0 bases at J, with 8 bases between. This clone is a singleton in its sample. Using immunoSEQ multiplex PCR, the repertoire was profiled, and TCRdb retains in-frame clones only, with some absent. The sample lists 98,000 or so clones; 79% were seen once. V and J are TRBV5-1 and TRBJ2-3; D not certain. Input material: blood. The TCR comes from a woman under 40 in good health. The CDR3 region is CASSLDGASTDTQYF. CDR3 sequence (DNA): TGCGCCAGCAGCTTGGACGGCGCCAGCACAGATACGCAGTATTTT.